This T cell receptor beta chain was recorded in a study of blood T cell repertoires in COVID-19 (TCRdb year 2020). Notes on the research overall: The collaborator samples originated in the United States, Italy and Spain and spanned the acute and convalescent phases of COVID-19. The prospective study material was composed of cDNA or gDNA derived from T cells, B-cell-depleted T cells, or PBMCs. The dataset comprised deeply sampled blood TCRbeta repertoires from subjects exposed to, actively infected with, or recovered from COVID-19. The repertoires were released in a freely available public database meant as a resource for research on the immune response to SARS-CoV-2. Samples came from the ongoing ImmuneRACE study (first 160 participants) plus 1,254 subjects from 6 global collaborators. Sample metadata almost always included a de-identified subject ID, COVID-19 status, age in years and sex. HLA class I and class II types, where available, came from metadata supplied by the sample provider rather than from assay-based typing. Overall results and qualifications from the work: The quantity of clinical and demographic metadata differed by source and by participant and was supplied without curation.

In regard to this clone: No antigen is known for it. Base-call qualities are not available, and no considerably larger clone is one nucleotide away.

Each collaborating institution followed its own protocols to collect whole blood in K2EDTA tubes. Collaborator samples were shipped for TCRbeta analysis as frozen whole blood, isolated PBMCs, or DNA extracted from either sample type. TCRbeta CDR3 regions were amplified from genomic DNA using the immunoSEQ Assay, a bias-controlled multiplex PCR. From the authors' description of their analysis: Within the assay, amplification of reference gene primers was used to estimate how many nucleated cells each sample contained. Sequence reads were collapsed and filtered to measure the absolute abundance of every unique TCRbeta CDR3 rearrangement. For each sample, productive Simpson clonality was calculated as the square root of Simpson's diversity index over productive rearrangements. Here the immuneACCESS table is served through TCRdb, limited to in-frame sequences with V and J called. Missing clones are a known gap in these copies; in checked studies unresolved V genes cover under half, and the rest lacks a known reason. That table gives V, J and clone size, and the DNA gave D and trimming. This sample holds about 63,000 clones; roughly 78% were observed only once. The ten largest make up approximately 30% of the sample.

The V end loses 5 bases and the J end loses 2 bases, and a stretch of 7 bases separates them. Reading from cysteine to phenylalanine, the CDR3 counts 14 amino acids. The retained sequence is limited to the CDR3, 42 bases, with the frame set at the first base. CDR1 LNHDA and CDR2 SQIVND are derived from the germline V gene (reference sequence). This TCR came from a human donor in a cohort sampled during active COVID-19. Rearrangement joined TRBV19 to TRBJ2-6, with no reliable assignment of the D segment. Sequencing input: peripheral blood. The CDR3 is CASSPQAGANVLTF. The DNA is TGTGCCAGTAGTCCCCAGGCTGGGGCCAACGTCCTGACTTTC. The full variable domain, with segments outside the CDR3 supplied by the reference TRBV19 and TRBJ2-6 proteins, appears as DGGITQSPKYLFRKEGQNVTLSCEQNLNHDAMYWYRQDPGQGLRLIYYSQIVNDFQKGDIAEGYSVSREKKESFPLTVTSAQKNPTAFYLCASSPQAGANVLTFGAGSRLTVL.